This paragraph covers one T cell receptor (beta chain) sequence. Generated by immunoSEQ multiplex PCR, the TCRdb table keeps only in-frame clones and is missing some. The sample yields fewer than 350,000 clones, about nine tenths seen once. These data are taken from a study of blood T cell repertoires in COVID-19. Looking at the study overall: The United States, Italy and Spain supplied acute and convalescent COVID-19 samples. T cells, B-cell-depleted T cells, or PBMCs supplied cDNA or gDNA.

Participants, roughly 18 to 89 years old, spanned under 25 US areas. Clinical history as reported by participants underpinned cohort assignment. V gave up 0 bases and J gave up 1 base, with 11 bases separating them. The CDR3 has 16 residues. Per germline, CDR1 SGHAT and CDR2 FQNNGV. The chain uses TRBV11-2 and TRBJ2-3; tentative D call: TRBD2 (5 bases). The TCR was taken from a man aged 55 to 69 who had recovered from COVID-19. Sequenced sample: PBMCs or T cells enriched from blood (not recorded which). CDR3 DNA: TGTGCCAGCAGCTTAGATCGGCTAGCTCGCACAGATACGCAGTATTTT. This sequence encodes CASSLDRLARTDTQYF.